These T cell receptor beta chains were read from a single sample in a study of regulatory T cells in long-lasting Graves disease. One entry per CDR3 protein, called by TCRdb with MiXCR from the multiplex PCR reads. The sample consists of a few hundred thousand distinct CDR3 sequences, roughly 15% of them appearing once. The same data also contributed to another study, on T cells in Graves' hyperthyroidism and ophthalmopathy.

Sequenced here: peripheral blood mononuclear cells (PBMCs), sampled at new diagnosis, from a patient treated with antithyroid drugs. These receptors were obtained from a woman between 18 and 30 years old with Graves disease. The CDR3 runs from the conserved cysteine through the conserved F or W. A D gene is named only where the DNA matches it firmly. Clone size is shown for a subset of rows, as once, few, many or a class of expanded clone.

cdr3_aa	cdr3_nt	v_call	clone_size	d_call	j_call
CASSNRGQPGELFF	TGTGCCAGCAGTAACAGGGGACAACCCGGGGAGCTGTTTTTT	TRBV5-6	many	TRBD1	TRBJ2-2
CASSHGTSGALAKNIQYF	TGTGCCAGCAGCCACGGGACTAGCGGGGCCCTAGCCAAAAACATTCAGTACTTC	TRBV28	.	TRBD2	TRBJ2-4
CASKGLEVPSSYEQYF	TGTGCCAGCAAGGGGTTGGAGGTACCCAGCTCCTACGAGCAGTACTTC	TRBV27	.	.	TRBJ2-7
CASSLIDQPQHF	TGTGCCAGCAGCCTGATAGATCAGCCCCAGCATTTT	TRBV28	many	.	TRBJ1-5
CASSLGTDNEQFF	TGTGCCAGCAGCTTGGGGACTGACAATGAGCAGTTCTTC	TRBV12-3/TRBV12-4	many	.	TRBJ2-1
CSASGGLADDTDTQYF	TGCAGTGCTAGTGGAGGACTAGCGGACGACACAGATACGCAGTATTTT	TRBV20-1	.	TRBD2	TRBJ2-3
CATSDSTGGPSYNEQFF	TGTGCCACCAGTGATTCGACAGGTGGGCCCTCCTACAATGAGCAGTTCTTC	TRBV24-1	few	.	TRBJ2-1
CAWSRSVDLATNEKLFF	TGTGCCTGGAGTAGATCAGTCGATCTTGCAACTAATGAAAAACTGTTTTTT	TRBV30	.	.	TRBJ1-4
CASSWAVSEQFF	TGTGCCAGCAGCTGGGCTGTCAGTGAGCAGTTCTTC	TRBV13	.	.	TRBJ2-1
CASSESPGQGTIGGSPLHF	TGTGCCAGCAGCGAAAGCCCGGGACAGGGGACGATTGGCGGTTCACCCCTCCACTTT	TRBV11-2	.	TRBD1	TRBJ1-6
CASSQGAPPYNEQFF	TGTGCCAGTTCTCAGGGGGCGCCCCCCTACAATGAGCAGTTCTTC	TRBV19	.	TRBD1	TRBJ2-1
CASQTSGTYSSYEQYF	TGTGCCAGCCAGACTAGCGGGACCTACAGCTCCTACGAGCAGTACTTC	TRBV28	many	TRBD2	TRBJ2-7
CASSPGQGRRSPYNEQFF	TGTGCCAGCAGCCCGGGACAGGGACGAAGGAGCCCCTACAATGAGCAGTTCTTC	TRBV28	many	TRBD1	TRBJ2-1
CASSLGIETQYF	TGTGCCAGCAGCTTAGGAATTGAGACCCAGTACTTC	TRBV5-6	many	.	TRBJ2-5
CASSDRRGSNQPQHF	TGTGCCAGCAGTGACAGGCGGGGTAGCAATCAGCCCCAGCATTTT	TRBV6-1	many	.	TRBJ1-5
CASSDRGPSPLHF	TGTGCCAGCAGTGACAGGGGTCCTTCACCCCTCCACTTT	TRBV25-1	few	.	TRBJ1-6
CASSLASLGLSGNTIYF	TGCGCCAGCAGCTTGGCCTCATTAGGCCTCTCTGGAAACACCATATATTTT	TRBV5-1	few	.	TRBJ1-3
CASTRTSGRYEQYF	TGTGCCAGCACCAGGACTAGCGGGAGGTACGAGCAGTACTTC	TRBV11-3	many	TRBD2	TRBJ2-7
CSAYGGGNTEAFF	TGCAGTGCTTACGGAGGGGGTAACACTGAAGCTTTCTTT	TRBV20-1	many	.	TRBJ1-1